Reported below is one T cell receptor beta chain. Its specificity is not known. Stated treatment: roughly 10-day PBMC culture with coronavirus spike peptide pools or control peptides (ViraFEST assay). The record originates from a study of vaccination and CD4 T cells after COVID-19. Germline V gene sequence: CDR1 SGHTA, CDR2 FQGNSA. The CDR3 spans 13 residues. V lost 5 bases, J lost 1 base, and 8 bases lay in between. Whole-study findings and limits: Convalescent patients showed a median around 85% of reactive clones that were seen only post-vaccination.

Sequenced with the Oncomine TCR Beta short-read assay was DNA taken from cultured CD4+ T cells. MiXCR, run by TCRdb on the PCR reads, gives a single entry per CDR3 protein. The sample has about 15,000 distinct CDR3 sequences; around two fifths are singletons. V usage is TRBV7-2 and J usage is TRBJ1-2; no definite D call. The source material was CD4+ T cells from blood, cultured in vitro, sampled before SARS-CoV-2 vaccination. This sequence originates from a human donor who had recovered from COVID-19. CDR3 amino acids: CASSVKHNYGYTF. CDR3 sequence (DNA): TGTGCCAGCAGCGTTAAGCATAACTATGGCTACACCTTC.